One and the same sample provided the 6 T cell receptor beta chains below, sequenced in a study of blood T cell repertoires in COVID-19. Generated by immunoSEQ multiplex PCR, the TCRdb table keeps only in-frame clones and is missing some. Among 230,000 or so clones listed, around 91% were seen once. The sample taken for sequencing was peripheral blood. All receptors come from a woman aged 60-75 years with COVID-19, enrolled during active disease.

This rearrangement joins TRBV5-6 to TRBJ1-5; the D gene is possibly TRBD1 (6 bases). The CDR3 runs to 13 residues. Germline CDR1 SGHDT, CDR2 YYEEEE. V was trimmed by 7 bases and J by 7 bases, leaving 15 bases between them. In DNA form, the CDR3 reads TGTGCCAGCTCTTCGGGGGGCCGGCAGCCCCAGCATTTT. It is translated as CASSSGGRQPQHF.

V usage is TRBV7-9 and J usage is TRBJ1-2, with D maybe TRBD1 (5 bases). V was shortened by 5 bases and J by 5 bases, with 15 bases between the two germline ends. CDR1 is SEHNR, CDR2 FQNEAQ, per germline (reference sequence). CDR3 size: 14 residues. CDR3 nucleotide sequence: TGTGCCAGCAGCCCGGGGAGGGGATGGTATGGCTACACCTTC. This translates into CASSPGRGWYGYTF. Filled out from reference TRBV7-9 and TRBJ1-2, the complete variable domain reads DTGVSQNPRHKITKRGQNVTFRCDPISEHNRLYWYRQTLGQGPEFLTYFQNEAQLEKSRLLSDRFSAERPKGSFSTLEIQRTEQGDSAMYLCASSPGRGWYGYTFGSGTRLTVV.

The V call is TRBV5-1, the J call TRBJ1-2; TRBD1 matches at 8 bases. The length of the CDR3 is 16 residues. The V gene's germline CDR1 is SGHRS and CDR2 YFSETQ. Unmatched junction bases numbered 8, after V lost 0 bases and J lost 4 bases. Written as DNA, the CDR3 is TGCGCCAGCAGCTTGGCCGGGACAGGAATATCCTATGGCTACACCTTC. Encoded protein: CASSLAGTGISYGYTF. Full variable domain (outside the CDR3, taken from reference TRBV5-1 and TRBJ1-2): KAGVTQTPRYLIKTRGQQVTLSCSPISGHRSVSWYQQTPGQGLQFLFEYFSETQRNKGNFPGRFSGRQFSNSRSEMNVSTLELGDSALYLCASSLAGTGISYGYTFGSGTRLTVV.

CDR3 residues: CASRRGPNSGNTIYF. The CDR3 nucleotides read TGTGCCAGCAGGCGGGGACCGAACTCTGGAAACACCATATATTTT. The chain joins TRBV3-1 (or the pseudogene TRBV3-2) to TRBJ1-3; D may be TRBD1 (5 bases). Germline values: CDR1 LGHDT, CDR2 YNNKEL (reference sequence). Trimming left V 6 bases short and J 0 bases short, with 12 bases between. This CDR3 is built from 15 residues.

The rearrangement links TRBV21-1 to TRBJ1-1. TRBV21-1 has pseudogene status. The CDR3 totals 12 residues. The CDR3 loop reads CASSPREGVAFF. The DNA of the CDR3 is TGTGCCAGCAGCCCCAGGGAGGGGGTGGCTTTCTTT.

J is TRBJ2-7 and V is TRBV5-4; 7 bases fit TRBD2. V shed 0 bases, J shed 2 bases, and the junction held 8 bases outside the gene matches. Germline loops: CDR1 SGHNT, CDR2 YYREEE (reference sequence). The CDR3 covers 16 residues. CDR3 in DNA: TGTGCCAGCAGCTTGGGGGGGGGTTCGTATACCTACGAGCAGTACTTC. This encodes CASSLGGGSYTYEQYF.